A selection of T cell receptor beta chains follows, all from one sample in a study of blood T cell repertoires in COVID-19. Some clones are missing from TCRdb's copy, which holds only in-frame ones; the method was immunoSEQ multiplex PCR. The repertoire holds around 190,000 clones, with 83% as singletons. Sequenced sample: peripheral blood. The origin of the receptors is a human donor in a cohort sampled during active COVID-19. CDR3s include the opening cysteine and the closing phenylalanine or tryptophan. D genes are given only for firm matches. The size field is filled for only some rows; it gives once, few, many or a size class.

V gene	CDR3 length	clone size	D gene	J gene	CDR3 protein	CDR3 DNA
TRBV7-9	15	NA	TRBD2	TRBJ2-2	CASSLGLAYTGELFF	TGTGCCAGCAGCTTAGGACTAGCGTACACCGGGGAGCTGTTTTTT
TRBV10-2	14	NA	NA	TRBJ1-5	CASSDAGSYQPQHF	TGCGCCAGCAGTGATGCAGGGTCGTATCAGCCCCAGCATTTT
TRBV9	12	NA	NA	TRBJ2-7	CASSRRDGEQYF	TGTGCCAGCAGCCGGAGGGACGGCGAGCAGTACTTC
TRBV19	12	NA	NA	TRBJ1-2	CASSQANYGYTF	TGTGCCAGTAGCCAGGCTAACTATGGCTACACCTTC
TRBV9	14	NA	TRBD1	TRBJ2-7	CASSLTGGPYEQYF	TGTGCCAGCAGCCTAACAGGGGGCCCCTACGAGCAGTACTTC
TRBV6-5	13	NA	NA	TRBJ1-1	CASRDHRDTEAFF	TGTGCCAGCAGGGACCACAGGGACACTGAAGCTTTCTTT
TRBV9	14	NA	NA	TRBJ2-7	CASSVAVTSYEQYF	TGTGCCAGCAGCGTAGCGGTAACCTCCTACGAGCAGTACTTC
TRBV4-1	15	NA	NA	TRBJ2-5	CASSGLQGFQETQYF	TGCGCCAGCAGCGGATTACAGGGATTCCAAGAGACCCAGTACTTC
TRBV9	13	NA	NA	TRBJ1-1	CASSVGGEDEAFF	TGTGCCAGCAGCGTAGGTGGGGAGGATGAAGCTTTCTTT
TRBV7-3	15	once	TRBD2	TRBJ2-7	CASSPSGLPPYEQYF	TGTGCCAGCAGCCCCTCGGGACTACCCCCCTACGAGCAGTACTTC
TRBV28	16	NA	TRBD2	TRBJ2-1	CASGPRGGTSGYEQFF	TGTGCCAGCGGACCCAGAGGGGGGACTAGTGGGTATGAGCAGTTCTTC
TRBV28	16	NA	TRBD2	TRBJ2-7	CASSPPAGTSGIEQYF	TGTGCCAGCAGTCCGCCCGCCGGGACTAGCGGGATCGAGCAGTACTTC
TRBV27	14	NA	NA	TRBJ1-6	CASRGGTANSPLHF	TGTGCCAGCAGGGGCGGGACGGCCAATTCACCCCTCCACTTT
TRBV20-1	14	NA	TRBD1	TRBJ1-4	CSASPGTGVGKLFF	TGCAGTGCTAGTCCCGGGACAGGGGTTGGAAAACTGTTTTTT
TRBV4-2	14	NA	TRBD2	TRBJ2-1	CASSQDPSGSPHFF	TGTGCCAGCAGCCAAGACCCTAGCGGGAGCCCTCATTTCTTC
TRBV7-3	17	NA	TRBD2	TRBJ2-3	CASSLTTLAGGTDTQYF	TGTGCCAGCAGCTTAACGACACTAGCGGGGGGCACAGATACGCAGTATTTT
TRBV6-2/TRBV6-3	16	NA	NA	TRBJ2-4	CASSYRGQYGKNIQYF	TGTGCCAGCAGTTACCGAGGACAGTATGGCAAAAACATTCAGTACTTC
TRBV19	14	NA	TRBD1	TRBJ2-7	CASSMGQGSYEQYF	TGTGCCAGTAGTATGGGACAGGGTTCCTACGAGCAGTACTTC
TRBV7-2	18	NA	NA	TRBJ1-3	CASSLATGSAGSGNTIYF	TGTGCCAGCAGCTTAGCAACGGGGTCAGCCGGATCTGGAAACACCATATATTTT
TRBV7-2	12	NA	TRBD1	TRBJ2-7	CATRTGSHEQYF	TGTGCCACCCGGACAGGGTCCCACGAGCAGTACTTC
TRBV29-1	12	once	NA	TRBJ1-1	CSGDRVNTEAFF	TGCAGCGGCGACAGAGTGAACACTGAAGCTTTCTTT
TRBV12-5	14	NA	TRBD1	TRBJ2-7	CASGPGQGLREQYF	TGTGCTAGTGGCCCCGGACAGGGGTTACGCGAGCAGTACTTC
TRBV28	13	once	TRBD1	TRBJ1-1	CATRGTVRTEAFF	TGTGCCACCCGGGGGACAGTTCGCACTGAAGCTTTCTTT
TRBV5-1	16	NA	TRBD2	TRBJ2-1	CASSHGAGGPYNEQFF	TGCGCCAGCAGCCATGGAGCGGGAGGGCCTTACAATGAGCAGTTCTTC
TRBV2	15	NA	TRBD2	TRBJ2-7	CASRGRGAGPYEQYF	TGTGCCAGCAGGGGGAGGGGCGCCGGCCCCTACGAGCAGTACTTC
TRBV5-4	16	NA	TRBD1	TRBJ1-4	CASSPQGGRANEKLFF	TGTGCCAGCAGCCCCCAGGGGGGCAGGGCTAATGAAAAACTGTTTTTT
TRBV5-1	11	NA	NA	TRBJ1-3	CASSIGNTIYF	TGCGCCAGCAGTATTGGAAACACCATATATTTT
TRBV10-2	17	once	TRBD2	TRBJ2-7	CASHYARASGSSYEQYF	TGCGCCAGTCATTACGCTCGGGCTAGCGGGAGCTCCTACGAGCAGTACTTC
TRBV7-8	14	NA	TRBD1	TRBJ2-7	CASSIGTVNYEQYF	TGTGCCAGCAGCATCGGGACAGTTAACTACGAGCAGTACTTC
TRBV6-5	14	NA	TRBD2	TRBJ2-3	CASRVGGGADTQYF	TGTGCCAGCAGGGTTGGCGGGGGGGCGGATACGCAGTATTTT
TRBV4-1	18	NA	NA	TRBJ1-1	CASSQDINSGGMNTEAFF	TGCGCCAGCAGCCAAGATATTAACTCCGGAGGCATGAACACTGAAGCTTTCTTT